Listed below are T cell receptor beta chains from one sample, sequenced in a study of T cells in tuberculosis. Measured with immunoSEQ multiplex PCR; TCRdb has only the in-frame clones, and not every one. Of fewer than 55,000 clones listed, 90% to 95% are singletons. Input material: PBMCs. The source is a donor aged 10 to 29 with latent tuberculosis or without tuberculosis infection. Both conserved end residues are part of each CDR3. The D gene is left open where the match is weak. Part of the rows lack a size; the others show once, few, many or a class for expanded clones.

j_call d_call v_call clone_size cdr3_aa cdr3_nt
TRBJ1-3 . TRBV5-6 . CASSPIPGGNTIYF TGTGCCAGCAGCCCGATCCCAGGAGGAAACACCATATATTTT
TRBJ2-3 . TRBV29-1 . CSVRYASTDTQYF TGCAGCGTCCGGTATGCTAGCACAGATACGCAGTATTTT
TRBJ1-2 . TRBV6-1 . CASSGTRRQKPNYGYTF TGTGCCAGCAGTGGGACACGGAGACAAAAACCTAACTATGGCTACACCTTC
TRBJ2-7 TRBD1 TRBV19 . CASSRGTGGSYEQYF TGTGCCAGTAGTCGGGGGACAGGTGGCTCCTACGAGCAGTACTTC
TRBJ1-2 . TRBV12-2 . CASRLVSPQGVYGYTF TGTGCAAGTCGCTTAGTTTCCCCCCAGGGGGTCTATGGCTACACCTTC
TRBJ2-2 . TRBV7-2 . CASSLTGWWAGELFF TGTGCCAGCAGCTTGACCGGGTGGTGGGCCGGGGAGCTGTTTTTT
TRBJ2-2 . TRBV30 . CAWSRGGTVTGELFF TGTGCCTGGAGTCGGGGCGGGACGGTCACCGGGGAGCTGTTTTTT
TRBJ2-7 . TRBV2 once CASSWGTQSYEQYF TGTGCCAGCAGTTGGGGGACACAGAGCTACGAGCAGTACTTC
TRBJ1-5 . TRBV11-2 . CASSLAVNQPQHF TGTGCCAGCAGCTTGGCAGTTAATCAGCCCCAGCATTTT
TRBJ2-1 . TRBV7-9 . CASSLGGQKTYNEQFF TGTGCCAGCAGCTTAGGAGGACAGAAGACTTACAATGAGCAGTTCTTC
TRBJ1-5 . TRBV18 . CASSPDSHSNQPQHF TGTGCCAGCTCGCCGGACAGCCATAGCAATCAGCCCCAGCATTTT
TRBJ2-7 . TRBV6-5 . CATGLYEQYF TGTGCCACGGGTCTCTACGAGCAGTACTTC
TRBJ1-2 TRBD1 TRBV6-5 once CASSSGGLANYGYTF TGTGCCAGCAGTTCAGGGGGGTTAGCTAACTATGGCTACACCTTC
TRBJ2-2 TRBD1 TRBV5-6 once CASSWGTGWSGELFF TGTGCCAGCAGCTGGGGGACAGGTTGGAGCGGGGAGCTGTTTTTT
TRBJ1-1 TRBD1 TRBV7-9 . CASSFGETGRDTEAFF TGTGCCAGCAGCTTTGGAGAGACAGGGAGAGACACTGAAGCTTTCTTT
TRBJ2-1 TRBD2 TRBV27 once CASSFGTSGRQINNEQFF TGTGCCAGCAGTTTCGGCACTAGCGGGAGGCAGATTAACAATGAGCAGTTCTTC
TRBJ1-1 . TRBV19 . CASSPVGGNTEAFF TGTGCCAGTAGCCCCGTGGGGGGGAACACTGAAGCTTTCTTT
TRBJ2-7 . TRBV29-1 . CSVEGQDEQYF TGCAGCGTTGAGGGCCAGGACGAGCAGTACTTC
TRBJ2-7 . TRBV30 once CAWSVRRGTGYF TGTGCCTGGAGTGTACGTCGGGGTACTGGGTACTTC
TRBJ1-5 TRBD1 TRBV18 few CASSLDRVNQPQHF TGTGCCAGCTCACTCGACAGGGTTAATCAGCCCCAGCATTTT
TRBJ2-7 . TRBV5-1 . CASSSEPTGLDFYEQYF TGCGCCAGCAGCTCAGAACCCACAGGGCTTGATTTCTACGAGCAGTACTTC
TRBJ1-1 . TRBV7-8 . CASSLTLQGIMNTEAFF TGTGCCAGCAGCTTAACCCTGCAGGGAATAATGAACACTGAAGCTTTCTTT
TRBJ1-2 . TRBV18 . CASSPREAGYTF TGTGCCAGCTCACCGAGGGAGGCTGGCTACACCTTC